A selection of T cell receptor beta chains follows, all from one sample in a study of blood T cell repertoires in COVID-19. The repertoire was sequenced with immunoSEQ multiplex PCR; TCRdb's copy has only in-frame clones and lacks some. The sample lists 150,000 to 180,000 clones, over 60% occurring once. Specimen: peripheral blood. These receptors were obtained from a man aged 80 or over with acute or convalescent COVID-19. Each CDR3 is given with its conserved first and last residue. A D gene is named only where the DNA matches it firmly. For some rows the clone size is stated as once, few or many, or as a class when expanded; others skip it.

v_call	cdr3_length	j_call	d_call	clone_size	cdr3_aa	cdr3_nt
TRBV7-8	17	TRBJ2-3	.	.	CASSLVYSGKSTDTQYF	TGTGCCAGCAGCTTAGTGTACTCAGGGAAAAGCACAGATACGCAGTATTTT
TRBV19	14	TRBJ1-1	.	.	CASSRQSLVTEAFF	TGTGCCAGTAGTCGACAGAGCCTAGTCACTGAAGCTTTCTTT
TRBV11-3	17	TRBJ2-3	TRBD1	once	CASSLTQGAQGTDTQYF	TGTGCCAGCAGCTTAACACAGGGGGCGCAGGGCACAGATACGCAGTATTTT
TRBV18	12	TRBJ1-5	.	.	CASSREGQPQHF	TGTGCCAGCTCGAGGGAGGGTCAGCCCCAGCATTTT
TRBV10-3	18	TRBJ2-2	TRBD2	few	CAISETSGGPTNTGELFF	TGTGCCATCAGTGAGACTAGCGGGGGGCCCACGAACACCGGGGAGCTGTTTTTT
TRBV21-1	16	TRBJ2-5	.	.	CASSKALGLTQETQYF	TGTGCCAGCAGCAAAGCTTTGGGACTCACCCAAGAGACCCAGTACTTC
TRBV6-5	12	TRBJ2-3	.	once	CASSPTADTQYF	TGTGCCAGCAGCCCAACAGCTGATACGCAGTATTTT
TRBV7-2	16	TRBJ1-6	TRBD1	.	CASSLSRGQGGSPLHF	TGTGCCAGCAGCTTATCCCGGGGACAGGGAGGTTCACCCCTCCACTTT
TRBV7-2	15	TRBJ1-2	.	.	CASSQARPEISGYTF	TGTGCCAGCAGCCAAGCTCGACCGGAGATAAGTGGCTACACCTTC
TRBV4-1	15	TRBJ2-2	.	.	CASSQVSTDTGELFF	TGCGCCAGCAGCCAAGTAAGCACAGACACCGGGGAGCTGTTTTTT
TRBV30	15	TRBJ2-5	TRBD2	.	CAWQTSGGVGETQYF	TGTGCCTGGCAGACTAGCGGGGGAGTAGGGGAGACCCAGTACTTC
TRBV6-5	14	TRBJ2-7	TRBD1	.	CASMIQTGNYEQYF	TGTGCCAGCATGATTCAGACAGGGAACTACGAGCAGTACTTC
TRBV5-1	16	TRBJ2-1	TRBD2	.	CASSIPLTSGGNEQFF	TGCGCCAGCAGCATCCCCCTGACTAGCGGGGGGAATGAGCAGTTCTTC
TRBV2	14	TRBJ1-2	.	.	CASYREGANYGYTF	TGTGCCAGCTACAGGGAGGGAGCTAACTATGGCTACACCTTC
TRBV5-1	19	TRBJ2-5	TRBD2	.	CASSRLERRTSGGAETQYF	TGCGCCAGCAGCCGCCTGGAACGGCGGACTAGCGGGGGGGCAGAGACCCAGTACTTC
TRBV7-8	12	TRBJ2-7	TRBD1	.	CASSRTGYEQYF	TGTGCCAGCAGCCGGACAGGCTACGAGCAGTACTTC
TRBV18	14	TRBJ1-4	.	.	CASSRSGLGEKLFF	TGTGCCAGCTCACGATCGGGACTGGGCGAAAAACTGTTTTTT
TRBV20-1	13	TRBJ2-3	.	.	CSASGRGTDTQYF	TGCAGTGCTAGTGGGCGGGGTACAGATACGCAGTATTTT
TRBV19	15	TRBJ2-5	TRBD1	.	CASSIGQGARETQYF	TGTGCCAGTAGTATAGGACAGGGGGCGCGGGAGACCCAGTACTTC
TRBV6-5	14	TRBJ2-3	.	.	CASSYTLLTDTQYF	TGTGCCAGCAGTTACACCCTACTCACAGATACGCAGTATTTT
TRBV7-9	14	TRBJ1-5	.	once	CASSLAGTNQPQHF	TGTGCCAGCAGCTTGGCGGGTACCAATCAGCCCCAGCATTTT
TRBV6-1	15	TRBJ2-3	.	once	CASSERRSGADTQYF	TGTGCCAGCAGTGAGCGGAGAAGCGGAGCAGATACGCAGTATTTT
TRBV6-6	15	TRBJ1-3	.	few	CASSQPEGNGNTIYF	TGTGCCAGCAGCCAACCGGAGGGGAACGGAAACACCATATATTTT
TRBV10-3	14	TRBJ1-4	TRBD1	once	CAISRTGGNEKLFF	TGTGCCATCAGTCGAACAGGGGGAAATGAAAAACTGTTTTTT
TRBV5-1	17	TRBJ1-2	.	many	CASSLGRWQNFNYGYTF	TGCGCCAGCAGCTTGGGGAGGTGGCAGAACTTTAACTATGGCTACACCTTC
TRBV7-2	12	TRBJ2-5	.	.	CASSLVMETQYF	TGTGCCAGCAGCTTAGTAATGGAGACCCAGTACTTC
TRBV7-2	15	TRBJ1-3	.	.	CASSLWEVGGNTIYF	TGTGCCAGCAGCTTATGGGAGGTGGGAGGAAACACCATATATTTT
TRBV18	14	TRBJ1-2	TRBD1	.	CASSHGQESYGYTF	TGTGCCAGCTCTCACGGACAGGAGAGCTATGGCTACACCTTC
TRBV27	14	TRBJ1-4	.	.	CASRGTTGSEKLFF	TGTGCCAGCAGAGGGACAACAGGGAGTGAAAAACTGTTTTTT
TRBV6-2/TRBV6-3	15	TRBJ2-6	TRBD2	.	CASSYGGAGANVLTF	TGTGCCAGCAGTTACGGGGGGGCTGGGGCCAACGTCCTGACTTTC
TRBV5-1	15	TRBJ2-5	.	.	CASSFNGGSRETQYF	TGCGCCAGCAGCTTTAACGGGGGTTCACGAGAGACCCAGTACTTC
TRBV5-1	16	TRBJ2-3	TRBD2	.	CASSLGVAGSTDTQYF	TGCGCCAGCAGCTTGGGGGTAGCGGGGAGCACAGATACGCAGTATTTT
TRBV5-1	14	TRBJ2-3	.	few	CASSLRVTTDTQYF	TGCGCCAGCAGCTTACGGGTAACCACAGATACGCAGTATTTT
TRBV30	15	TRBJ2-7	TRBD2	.	CAWDSGGFSPYEQYF	TGTGCCTGGGACTCGGGAGGGTTCTCCCCCTACGAGCAGTACTTC
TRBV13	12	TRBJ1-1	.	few	CASSLVRTEAFF	TGTGCCAGCAGCTTAGTTCGCACTGAAGCTTTCTTT
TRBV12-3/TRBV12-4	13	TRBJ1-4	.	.	CASRSFMDEKLFF	TGTGCCAGCAGGAGCTTCATGGATGAAAAACTGTTTTTT
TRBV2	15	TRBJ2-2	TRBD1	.	CASNPIDRATGELFF	TGTGCCAGCAACCCCATAGACAGGGCCACCGGGGAGCTGTTTTTT
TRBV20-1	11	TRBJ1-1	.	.	CSASEPKWAFF	TGCAGTGCTAGCGAGCCCAAATGGGCTTTCTTT
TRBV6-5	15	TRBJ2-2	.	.	CASSSTETNTGELFF	TGTGCCAGCAGTTCGACAGAAACGAACACCGGGGAGCTGTTTTTT
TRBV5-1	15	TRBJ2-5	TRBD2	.	CASSLTGTTQETQYF	TGCGCCAGCAGCTTGACCGGGACTACCCAAGAGACCCAGTACTTC
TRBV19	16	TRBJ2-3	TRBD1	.	CASSIWGQGDADTQYF	TGTGCCAGTAGTATTTGGGGACAGGGGGACGCAGATACGCAGTATTTT
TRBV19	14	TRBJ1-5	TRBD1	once	CASSTDRNLQPQHF	TGTGCCAGTAGCACGGACAGGAACCTCCAGCCCCAGCATTTT
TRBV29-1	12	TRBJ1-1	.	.	CSVGQMNTEAFF	TGCAGCGTCGGACAGATGAACACTGAAGCTTTCTTT
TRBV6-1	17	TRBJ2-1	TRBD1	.	CASSEPLGTGVANEQFF	TGTGCCAGCAGTGAACCGTTGGGGACAGGGGTTGCCAATGAGCAGTTCTTC
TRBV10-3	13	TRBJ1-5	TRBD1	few	CAISRQGDQPQHF	TGTGCCATCAGTAGACAGGGGGATCAGCCCCAGCATTTT
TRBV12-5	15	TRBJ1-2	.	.	CASGLDGGFNYGYTF	TGTGCTAGTGGTTTGGATGGCGGATTTAACTATGGCTACACCTTC
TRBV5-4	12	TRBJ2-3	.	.	CASSLEIDTQYF	TGTGCCAGCAGCTTAGAGATAGATACGCAGTATTTT
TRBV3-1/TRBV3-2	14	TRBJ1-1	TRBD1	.	CASSQATGGTEAFF	TGTGCCAGCAGCCAGGCCACAGGGGGCACTGAAGCTTTCTTT
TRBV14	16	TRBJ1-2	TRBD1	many	CASSRPGFDRDYGYTF	TGTGCCAGCAGCCGCCCCGGGTTTGACAGGGACTATGGCTACACCTTC
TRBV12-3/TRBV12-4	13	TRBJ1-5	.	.	CASSPTGNQPQHF	TGTGCCAGCAGCCCAACCGGGAATCAGCCCCAGCATTTT
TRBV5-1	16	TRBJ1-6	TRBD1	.	CASSWGPTGSGSPLHF	TGCGCCAGCAGCTGGGGACCGACAGGGTCCGGTTCACCCCTCCACTTT
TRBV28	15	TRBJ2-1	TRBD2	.	CASSRGTSGGAAQFF	TGTGCCAGCAGTCGCGGGACTAGCGGGGGGGCCGCGCAGTTCTTC
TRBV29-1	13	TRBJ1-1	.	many	CSVEEHKDTEAFF	TGCAGCGTTGAAGAACACAAAGACACTGAAGCTTTCTTT
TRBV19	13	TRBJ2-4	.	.	CASSISAGNIQYF	TGTGCCAGTAGTATATCTGCGGGAAACATTCAGTACTTC
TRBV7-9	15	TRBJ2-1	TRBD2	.	CASSHYRTSPREQFF	TGTGCCAGCAGCCACTATCGGACTAGCCCCCGTGAGCAGTTCTTC